The 18 T cell receptor beta chains below come from one sample, sequenced in a study of blood T cell repertoires in COVID-19. The data were produced by immunoSEQ multiplex PCR, yet TCRdb's version contains in-frame clones alone and is incomplete. This repertoire shows some 270,000 clones, 65% to 85% found once; its top ten account for 1.5%. The sequencing input was peripheral blood. All receptors derive from a woman between 40 and 55 years old who had recovered from COVID-19.

The CDR3, as DNA: TGCGCCAGCAGCAAAACAACAGGGATCGTGGAGCTGTTTTTT. Amino acid sequence: CASSKTTGIVELFF. The gene calls are TRBV5-1 and TRBJ2-2, with D possibly matching TRBD1 (6 bases). V lost 4 bases and J 10 bases, leaving 17 bases between the germline ends. CDR1 and CDR2 (germline): SGHRS, YFSETQ. The CDR3 runs to 14 residues.

The rearrangement links TRBV7-9 to TRBJ1-1; TRBD1 is a possible D gene (6 bases). CDR1 SEHNR and CDR2 FQNEAQ come from the germline V gene (reference sequence). The CDR3 spans 15 residues. The V end was cut by 4 bases, the J end by 7 bases, with 19 bases between. The CDR3 region has the DNA TGTGCCAGCAGCTGGGAGTATCGGACAGCTCTTGAAGCTTTCTTT. It encodes CASSWEYRTALEAFF.

The J gene is TRBJ2-2, the V gene TRBV27; D not resolved. This CDR3 has 14 residues. V lost 6 bases and J 1 base, leaving 9 bases between the germline ends. Germline CDR1 reads MNHEY; CDR2 reads SMNVEV (reference sequence). The CDR3 nucleotides read TGTGCCAGCAGACTCACCATGAACACCGGGGAGCTGTTTTTT. It encodes CASRLTMNTGELFF.

The V and J genes are TRBV28 and TRBJ2-7; D not resolved. The V gene's germline CDR1 is MDHEN and CDR2 SYDVKM. CDR3 length: 12 residues. V was trimmed by 6 bases and J by 6 bases, leaving 12 bases between them. For the CDR3, the DNA is TGTGCCAGCAGCCTTCTGGGCAGCGAGCAGTACTTC. Amino acids: CASSLLGSEQYF.

The V and J genes are TRBV19 and TRBJ1-1; D uncertain. Germline CDR1 reads LNHDA; CDR2 reads SQIVND (reference sequence). V was shortened by 1 base and J by 1 base, with 13 bases between the two germline ends. The CDR3 length is 16 residues. CDR3 in amino acids: CASSIGHFSGNTEAFF. For the CDR3, the DNA is TGTGCCAGTAGTATAGGACATTTTTCCGGGAACACTGAAGCTTTCTTT.

The gene calls are TRBV5-8 and TRBJ2-1; D is possibly TRBD1 (5 bases). This CDR3 region has 13 residues. Germline V gives CDR1 SGHTS, CDR2 YDEGEE. The germline V and J ends were trimmed by 4 bases and 7 bases, with 12 bases remaining between them. The CDR3 nucleotides read TGTGCCAGCAGCCTCAGGGTCTGGAATGAGCAGTTCTTC. Protein product: CASSLRVWNEQFF. Using reference TRBV5-8 and TRBJ2-1 for the parts outside the CDR3, the full variable domain is EAGVTQSPTHLIKTRGQQATLRCSPISGHTSVYWYQQALGLGLQFLLWYDEGEERNRGNFPPRFSGRQFPNYSSELNVNALELEDSALYLCASSLRVWNEQFFGPGTRLTVL.

The chain uses TRBV6-6 and TRBJ2-7; D may be TRBD2 (6 bases). Germline assignment: CDR1 MNHNY and CDR2 SVGAGI (reference sequence). The CDR3 runs to 16 residues. V was pared by 0 bases and J by 7 bases, with 19 bases between. CDR3 region: CASSYSMERVLGEQYF. The CDR3 nucleotides are TGTGCCAGCAGTTACTCGATGGAGCGGGTGCTCGGAGAGCAGTACTTC.

This clone was picked up one time. The chain has TRBV19 and TRBJ2-1; 7 positions agree with TRBD1. The CDR3 extends over 14 amino acids. Germline V gene lookup returns CDR1 LNHDA and CDR2 SQIVND (reference sequence). The V gene end was trimmed by 5 bases and the J gene end by 14 bases; junction bases not matched to a gene: 15. The CDR3: CASSSAYPQGPEFF. The CDR3 DNA reads as TGTGCCAGTAGTTCAGCATACCCACAGGGGCCCGAGTTCTTC.

This sequence joins TRBV4-1 and TRBJ1-4; no definite D call. The CDR3 is 16 amino acids. V was shortened by 1 base and J by 0 bases, with 9 bases between the two germline ends. CDR1 is MGHRA, CDR2 YSYEKL, per germline. This chain's CDR3 is CASSQVLGATNEKLFF. The CDR3 DNA reads TGCGCCAGCAGCCAAGTATTGGGCGCAACTAATGAAAAACTGTTTTTT.

The V and J genes are TRBV11-2 and TRBJ2-1; 12 nucleotides align to TRBD2. This CDR3 contains 16 residues. V gave up 5 bases and J gave up 0 bases; unmatched junction bases: 2. Germline CDR1 and CDR2: SGHAT and FQNNGV. The CDR3 coding sequence is TGTGCCAGCAGCCCACTAGCGGGGGGCTCCTACAATGAGCAGTTCTTC. Amino acids: CASSPLAGGSYNEQFF.

CDR3 DNA: TGTGCCAGCAGCTTTGGCCATGAGAGGTCGGTGAACACTGAAGCTTTCTTT. Translating gives CASSFGHERSVNTEAFF. The V call is TRBV13, the J call TRBJ1-1; D is unresolved. The V gene's germline CDR1 is PRHDT and CDR2 FYEKMQ (reference sequence). V gave up 3 bases and J gave up 0 bases, with 17 bases separating them. The CDR3 length is 17 residues.

The V and J genes are TRBV10-3 and TRBJ2-3; D might be TRBD2 (6 bases). Germline assignment: CDR1 ENHRY and CDR2 SYGVKD. The V end lost 10 bases, the J end lost 1 base, and 18 bases lay between the germline ends. This CDR3 is 15 amino acids long. DNA of the CDR3: TGTGCCACCGCAGTGGTGCGGGGAGGCACAGATACGCAGTATTTT. This encodes CATAVVRGGTDTQYF.

This clone has only a few counts. The chain is built from TRBV2 and TRBJ2-1, with D possibly being TRBD2 (5 bases). This CDR3 region has 12 residues. The germline gives CDR1 SNHLY, CDR2 FYNNEI. The germline V and J ends were trimmed by 7 bases and 8 bases, with 12 bases remaining between them. In DNA, the CDR3 is TGTGCCAGCACAAGCGAGGGCTATGAGCAGTTCTTC. Translated: CASTSEGYEQFF.

The chain recombines TRBV6-5 with TRBJ2-7; the match to TRBD2 covers 11 bases. The length of the CDR3 is 15 residues. The junction had 4 bases not matched to a gene; V was cut back by 6 bases and J by 0 bases. Looked up from germline, CDR1 is MNHEY and CDR2 is SVGAGI. The CDR3 loop reads CASRTLAGASYEQYF. DNA of the CDR3: TGTGCCAGCAGGACACTAGCGGGGGCCTCCTACGAGCAGTACTTC.

This clone has only a few counts. This chain joins TRBV9 and TRBJ2-7; TRBD2 agrees at 9 bases. The germline CDR1 and CDR2 sequences are SGDLS and YYNGEE. The CDR3 sequence is 15 residues long. V was clipped by 3 bases and J by 5 bases; unmatched bases: 9. This CDR3 reads CASSARIAGVHEQYF. In nucleotides, the CDR3 is TGTGCCAGCAGCGCCCGAATAGCGGGGGTCCACGAGCAGTACTTC.

The J gene is TRBJ1-5, the V gene TRBV5-1; D is undetermined. Germline V gene sequence: CDR1 SGHRS, CDR2 YFSETQ. The CDR3 covers 16 residues. V was trimmed by 3 bases and J by 1 base, leaving 14 bases between them. CDR3 in amino acids: CASSSFKRNSNQPQHF. For the CDR3, the DNA is TGCGCCAGCAGCTCCTTCAAGAGGAACAGCAATCAGCCCCAGCATTTT.

This chain joins TRBV20-1 and TRBJ2-1; 8 positions agree with TRBD1. V lost 3 bases and J lost 8; bases outside the gene matches: 9. Germline assignment: CDR1 DFQATT and CDR2 SNEGSKA (reference sequence). The CDR3 consists of 14 residues. CDR3 amino acids: CSASTSGGMYEQFF. The CDR3 DNA reads TGCAGTGCTAGTACGTCAGGGGGCATGTATGAGCAGTTCTTC.

The chain uses TRBV7-2 and TRBJ2-7, with a tentative D call TRBD1 (6 bases). Germline CDR1 is SGHTA and CDR2 is FQGNSA. The CDR3 sequence is 14 residues long. V was clipped by 0 bases and J by 6 bases, with 12 bases between them. The CDR3 protein is CASSLASRDTEQYF. For the CDR3, the DNA is TGTGCCAGCAGCTTAGCGAGCCGGGACACCGAGCAGTACTTC. Combining the CDR3 with reference TRBV7-2 and TRBJ2-7 gives the whole variable domain GAGVSQSPSNKVTEKGKDVELRCDPISGHTALYWYRQSLGQGLEFLIYFQGNSAPDKSGLPSDRFSAERTGGSVSTLTIQRTQQEDSAVYLCASSLASRDTEQYFGPGTRLTVT.